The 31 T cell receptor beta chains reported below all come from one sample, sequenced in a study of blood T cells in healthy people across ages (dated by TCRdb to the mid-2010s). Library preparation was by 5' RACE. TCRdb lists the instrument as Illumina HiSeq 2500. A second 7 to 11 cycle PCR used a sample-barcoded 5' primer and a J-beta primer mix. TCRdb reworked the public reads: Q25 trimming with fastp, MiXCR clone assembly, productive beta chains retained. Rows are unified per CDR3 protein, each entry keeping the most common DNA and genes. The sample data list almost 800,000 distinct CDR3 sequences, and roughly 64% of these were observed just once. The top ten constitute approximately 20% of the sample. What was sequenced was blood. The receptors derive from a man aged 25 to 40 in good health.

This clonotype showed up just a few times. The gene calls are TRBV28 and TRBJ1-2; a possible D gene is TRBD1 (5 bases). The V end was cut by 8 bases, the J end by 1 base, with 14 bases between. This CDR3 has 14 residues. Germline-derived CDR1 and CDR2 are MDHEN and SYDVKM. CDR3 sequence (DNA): TGTGCCAGCTCAACGGAGGGGTTTAACTATGGCTACACCTTC. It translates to CASSTEGFNYGYTF.

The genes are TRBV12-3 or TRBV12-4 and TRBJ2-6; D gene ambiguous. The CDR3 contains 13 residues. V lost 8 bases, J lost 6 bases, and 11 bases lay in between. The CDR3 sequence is CASGLSEANVLTF. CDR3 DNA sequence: TGTGCCAGCGGCTTGTCGGAGGCCAACGTCCTGACTTTC.

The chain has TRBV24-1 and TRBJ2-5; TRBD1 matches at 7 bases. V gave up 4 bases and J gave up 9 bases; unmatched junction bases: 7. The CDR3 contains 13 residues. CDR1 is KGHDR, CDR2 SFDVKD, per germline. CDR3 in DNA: TGTGCCACCAGTGACAAGACAGGGCGACCCCAGTACTTC. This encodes CATSDKTGRPQYF.

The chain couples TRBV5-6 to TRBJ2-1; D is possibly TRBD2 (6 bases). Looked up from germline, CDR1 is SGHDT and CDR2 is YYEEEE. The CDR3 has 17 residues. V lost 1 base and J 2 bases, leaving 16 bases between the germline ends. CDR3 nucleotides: TGTGCCAGCAGCTTGCTTGCGGGACTGCACCCCTACAATGAGCAGTTCTTC. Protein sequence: CASSLLAGLHPYNEQFF.

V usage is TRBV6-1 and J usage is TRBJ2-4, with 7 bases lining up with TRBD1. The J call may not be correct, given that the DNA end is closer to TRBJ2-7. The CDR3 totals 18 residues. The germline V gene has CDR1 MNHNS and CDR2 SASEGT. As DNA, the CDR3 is TGTGCCAGCAGTCGGACAGGTCCTCATCCCTATGGGGTCTACGAGCAGTACTTC. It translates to CASSRTGPHPYGVYEQYF.

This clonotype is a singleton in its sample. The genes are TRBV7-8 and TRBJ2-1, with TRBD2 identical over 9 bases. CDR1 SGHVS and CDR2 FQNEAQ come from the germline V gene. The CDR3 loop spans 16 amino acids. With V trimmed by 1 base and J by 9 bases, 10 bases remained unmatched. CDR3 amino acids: CASSLDSAGGRSEQFF. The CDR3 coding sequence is TGTGCCAGCAGCTTAGATTCAGCGGGAGGTAGATCTGAGCAGTTCTTC. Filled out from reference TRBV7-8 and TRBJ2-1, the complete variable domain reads GAGVSQSPRYKVAKRGQDVALRCDPISGHVSLFWYQQALGQGPEFLTYFQNEAQLDKSGLPSDRFFAERPEGSVSTLKIQRTQQEDSAVYLCASSLDSAGGRSEQFFGPGTRLTVL.

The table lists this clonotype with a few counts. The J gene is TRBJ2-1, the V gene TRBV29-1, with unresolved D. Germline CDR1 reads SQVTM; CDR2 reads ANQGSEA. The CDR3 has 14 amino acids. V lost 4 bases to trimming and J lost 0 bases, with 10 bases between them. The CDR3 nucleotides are TGCAGCGTTGCCATGGTTAGCTCCTACAATGAGCAGTTCTTC. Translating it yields CSVAMVSSYNEQFF.

CDR3 sequence reads: CAISEASGRDEQFF. CDR3 DNA: TGTGCCATCAGTGAGGCTAGCGGGAGGGATGAGCAGTTCTTC. The chain uses TRBV10-3 and TRBJ2-1; TRBD2 matches 12 bases. Germline trimming cut 2 bases from V and 8 bases from J; bases unmatched to any gene: 1. Looked up from germline, CDR1 is ENHRY and CDR2 is SYGVKD. The CDR3 is 14 residues long.

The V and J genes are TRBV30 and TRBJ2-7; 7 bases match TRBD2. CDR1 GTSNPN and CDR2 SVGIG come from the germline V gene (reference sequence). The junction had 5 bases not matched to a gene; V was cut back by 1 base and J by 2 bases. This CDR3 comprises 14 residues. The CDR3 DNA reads TGTGCCTGGAGTGGGGGAGGGAATCCCTACGAGCAGTACTTC. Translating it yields CAWSGGGNPYEQYF.

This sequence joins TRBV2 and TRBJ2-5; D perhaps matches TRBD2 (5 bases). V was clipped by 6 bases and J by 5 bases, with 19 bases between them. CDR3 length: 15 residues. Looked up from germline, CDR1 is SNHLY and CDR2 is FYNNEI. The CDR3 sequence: CASRATLGFWETQYF. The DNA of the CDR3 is TGTGCCAGCAGGGCTACACTAGGTTTTTGGGAGACCCAGTACTTC.

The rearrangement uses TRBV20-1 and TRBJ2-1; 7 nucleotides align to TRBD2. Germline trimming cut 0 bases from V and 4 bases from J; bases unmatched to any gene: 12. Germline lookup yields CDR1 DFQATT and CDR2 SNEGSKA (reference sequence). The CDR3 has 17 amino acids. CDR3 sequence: CSARDLERGILYNEQFF. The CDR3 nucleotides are TGCAGTGCTAGAGATCTTGAGCGGGGAATCTTATACAATGAGCAGTTCTTC.

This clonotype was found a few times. CDR3: CATDGASSGANVLTF. The CDR3 DNA is TGTGCCACCGACGGGGCTAGCTCTGGGGCCAACGTCCTGACTTTC. V gene TRBV10-3 combines with J gene TRBJ2-6; D is possibly TRBD1 or TRBD2 (5 bases each). The CDR3 totals 15 residues. Germline lookup yields CDR1 ENHRY and CDR2 SYGVKD. Trimming stripped 10 bases from V and 0 bases from J, with 13 bases between.

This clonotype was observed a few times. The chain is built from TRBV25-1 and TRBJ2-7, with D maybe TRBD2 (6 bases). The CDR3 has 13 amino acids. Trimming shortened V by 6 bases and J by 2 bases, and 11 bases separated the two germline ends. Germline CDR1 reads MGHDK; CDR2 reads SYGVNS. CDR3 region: CASRGREPYEQYF. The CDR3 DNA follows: TGTGCCAGCAGAGGGCGGGAACCCTACGAGCAGTACTTC.

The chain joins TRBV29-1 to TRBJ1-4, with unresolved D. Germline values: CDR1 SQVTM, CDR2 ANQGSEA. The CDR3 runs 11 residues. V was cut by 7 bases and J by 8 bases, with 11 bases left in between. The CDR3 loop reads CSGRFREKLFF. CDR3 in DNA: TGCAGCGGCAGGTTTCGAGAAAAACTGTTTTTT.

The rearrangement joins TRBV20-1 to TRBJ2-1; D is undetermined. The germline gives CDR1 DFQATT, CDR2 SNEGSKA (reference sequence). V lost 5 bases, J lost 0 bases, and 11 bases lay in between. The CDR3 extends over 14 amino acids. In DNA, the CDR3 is TGCAGTGCTCCTTTACCTGGCTCCTACAATGAGCAGTTCTTC. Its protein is CSAPLPGSYNEQFF.

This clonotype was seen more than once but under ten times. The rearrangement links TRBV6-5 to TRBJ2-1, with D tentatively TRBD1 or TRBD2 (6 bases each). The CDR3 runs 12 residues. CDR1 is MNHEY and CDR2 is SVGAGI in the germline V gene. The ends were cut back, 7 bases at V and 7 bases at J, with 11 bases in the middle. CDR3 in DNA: TGTGCCAGCAAAGGAGGGGGGAATGAGCAGTTCTTC. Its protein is CASKGGGNEQFF.

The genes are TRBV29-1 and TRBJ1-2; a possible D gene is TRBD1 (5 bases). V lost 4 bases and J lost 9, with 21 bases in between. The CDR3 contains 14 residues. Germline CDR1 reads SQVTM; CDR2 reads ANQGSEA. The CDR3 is CSVVDPRQGTCYTF. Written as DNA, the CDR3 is TGCAGCGTTGTAGACCCTCGCCAGGGTACGTGCTACACCTTC.

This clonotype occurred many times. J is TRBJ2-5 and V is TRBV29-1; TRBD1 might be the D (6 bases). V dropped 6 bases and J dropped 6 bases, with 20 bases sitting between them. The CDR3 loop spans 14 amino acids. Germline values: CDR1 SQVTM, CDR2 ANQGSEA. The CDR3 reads CSVGLQGTVKTQYF. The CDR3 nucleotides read TGCAGCGTGGGTTTACAGGGAACGGTAAAGACCCAGTACTTC.

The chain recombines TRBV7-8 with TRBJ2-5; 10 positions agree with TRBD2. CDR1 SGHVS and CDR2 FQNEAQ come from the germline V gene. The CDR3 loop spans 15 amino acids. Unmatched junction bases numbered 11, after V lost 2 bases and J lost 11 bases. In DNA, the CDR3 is TGTGCCAGCAGCTTATTAGCGGGGGGTGTGAATGAGCAGTACTTC. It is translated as CASSLLAGGVNEQYF.

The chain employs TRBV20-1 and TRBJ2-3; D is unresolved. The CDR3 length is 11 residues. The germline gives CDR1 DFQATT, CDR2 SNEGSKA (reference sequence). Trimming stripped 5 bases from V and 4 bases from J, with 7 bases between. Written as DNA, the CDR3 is TGCAGTGCTGCTGCTTCAGATACGCAGTATTTT. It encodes CSAAASDTQYF.

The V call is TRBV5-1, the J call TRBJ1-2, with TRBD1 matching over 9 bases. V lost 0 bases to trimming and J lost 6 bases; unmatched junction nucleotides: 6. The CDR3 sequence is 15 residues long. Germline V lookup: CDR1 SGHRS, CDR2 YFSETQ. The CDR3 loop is CASSLVRGQGHGYTF. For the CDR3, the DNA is TGCGCCAGCAGCTTGGTTCGGGGACAGGGTCATGGCTACACCTTC.

This chain's CDR3 is CSAIGNGYTF. As DNA, the CDR3 is TGCAGTGCTATAGGGAATGGCTACACCTTC. The chain recombines TRBV20-1 with TRBJ1-2, with D unclear. This CDR3 has 10 amino acids. Germline V gene lookup returns CDR1 DFQATT and CDR2 SNEGSKA (reference sequence). Trimming cost V 4 bases and J 6 bases, with 6 bases left between them.

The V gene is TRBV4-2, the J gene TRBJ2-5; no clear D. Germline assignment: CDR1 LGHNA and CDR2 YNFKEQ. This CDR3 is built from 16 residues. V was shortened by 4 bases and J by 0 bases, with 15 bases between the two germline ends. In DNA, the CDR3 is TGTGCCAGCAGCCCGACTCCCCAAGGTAACCAAGAGACCCAGTACTTC. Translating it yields CASSPTPQGNQETQYF.

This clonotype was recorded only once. CDR3 in amino acids: CSARDEGLLPFRQTYGYTF. In DNA, the CDR3 is TGCAGTGCTAGGGATGAGGGACTCCTCCCTTTCCGCCAGACCTATGGCTACACCTTC. V usage is TRBV20-1 and J usage is TRBJ1-2, with D maybe TRBD1 (5 bases). The CDR3 loop spans 19 amino acids. The V end was cut by 3 bases, the J end by 4 bases, with 30 bases between. The V gene's germline CDR1 is DFQATT and CDR2 SNEGSKA (reference sequence).

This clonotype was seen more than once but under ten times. In nucleotides, the CDR3 is TGCAGTGTCCCGATCATCACCCCCTCTGGGGCCAACGTCCTGACTTTC. Its protein product is CSVPIITPSGANVLTF. The chain couples TRBV20-1 to TRBJ2-6; D unresolved. Germline V lookup: CDR1 DFQATT, CDR2 SNEGSKA (reference sequence). V dropped 7 bases and J dropped 0 bases, with 16 bases sitting between them. The CDR3 is made up of 16 amino acids.

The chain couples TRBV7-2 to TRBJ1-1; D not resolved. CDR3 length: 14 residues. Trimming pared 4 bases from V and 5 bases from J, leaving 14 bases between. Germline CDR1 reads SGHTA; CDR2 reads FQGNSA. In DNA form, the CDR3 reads TGTGCCAGCAGCTCAATTTGGCGGTGGACTGAAGCTTTCTTT. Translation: CASSSIWRWTEAFF.

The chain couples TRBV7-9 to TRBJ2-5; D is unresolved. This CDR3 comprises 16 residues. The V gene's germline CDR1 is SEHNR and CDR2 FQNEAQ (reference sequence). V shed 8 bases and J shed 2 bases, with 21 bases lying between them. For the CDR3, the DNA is TGTGCCAGCGACAAAGCCAGGCCAAGCCTACAAGAGACCCAGTACTTC. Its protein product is CASDKARPSLQETQYF.

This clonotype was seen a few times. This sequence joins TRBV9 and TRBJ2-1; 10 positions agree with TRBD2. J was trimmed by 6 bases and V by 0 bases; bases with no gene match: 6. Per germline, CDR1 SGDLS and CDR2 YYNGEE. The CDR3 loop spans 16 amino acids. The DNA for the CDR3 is TGTGCCAGCAGCGTAGTCGGAACTAGCGGGATCAATGAGCAGTTCTTC. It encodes CASSVVGTSGINEQFF. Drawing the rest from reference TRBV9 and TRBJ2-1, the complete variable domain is DSGVTQTPKHLITATGQRVTLRCSPRSGDLSVYWYQQSLDQGLQFLIQYYNGEERAKGNILERFSAQQFPDLHSELNLSSLELGDSALYFCASSVVGTSGINEQFFGPGTRLTVL.

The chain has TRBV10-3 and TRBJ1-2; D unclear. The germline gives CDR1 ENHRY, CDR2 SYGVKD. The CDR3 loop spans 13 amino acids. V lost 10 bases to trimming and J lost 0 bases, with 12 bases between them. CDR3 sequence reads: CATRAEANYGYTF. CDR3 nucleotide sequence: TGTGCCACCCGGGCGGAAGCTAACTATGGCTACACCTTC.

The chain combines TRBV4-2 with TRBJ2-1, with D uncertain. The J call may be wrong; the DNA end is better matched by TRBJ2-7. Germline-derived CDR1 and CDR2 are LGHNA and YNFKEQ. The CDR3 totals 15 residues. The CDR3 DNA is TGTGCCAGCAGCCAAGGGTTGCTTTTGGCCTACGAGCAGTACTTC. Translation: CASSQGLLLAYEQYF.

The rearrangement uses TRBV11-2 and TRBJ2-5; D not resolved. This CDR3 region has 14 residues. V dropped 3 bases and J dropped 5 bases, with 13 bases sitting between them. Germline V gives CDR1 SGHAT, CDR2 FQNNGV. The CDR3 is CASSFGLGRETQYF. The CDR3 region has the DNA TGTGCCAGCAGCTTTGGTTTGGGTAGGGAGACCCAGTACTTC.